The 16 T cell receptor beta chains below come from one sample, sequenced in a study of shared clonotypes between healthy human individuals. Only in-frame clones appear in the TCRdb table, and some are missing; sequencing was by immunoSEQ multiplex PCR. The table includes under 2,500,000 clones, nearly 97% detected once. The specimen was naive CD4+ T cells sorted from blood. The sample's subset: CD45RA+ positively selected. The receptors shown here come from a man younger than 35 in good health.

A single count supports this clone. Other DNA sequences from this sample encode an identical CDR3 as well. The chain is built from TRBV18 and TRBJ2-7, with D unresolved. Per the germline V gene, CDR1 is KGHSH and CDR2 is LQKENI. This CDR3 comprises 15 residues. Trimming cost V 0 bases and J 1 base, with 10 bases left between them. The CDR3 protein is CASSPPGRPSYEQYF. In nucleotides, the CDR3 is TGTGCCAGCTCACCACCCGGCAGACCATCCTACGAGCAGTACTTC.

This chain uses TRBV2 with TRBJ2-1, with TRBD1 matching over 8 bases. The CDR3 covers 14 residues. The V and J ends lost 7 bases and 6 bases, in that order; junction bases with no gene match: 8. Germline assignment: CDR1 SNHLY and CDR2 FYNNEI. The CDR3 is CASKRDRGINEQFF. The CDR3 nucleotides are TGTGCCAGCAAGCGCGACAGGGGTATCAATGAGCAGTTCTTC.

This clone was detected only once. This chain uses TRBV7-2 with TRBJ2-1, with 7 positions matching TRBD2. The CDR3 totals 15 residues. Germline values: CDR1 SGHTA, CDR2 FQGNSA. After removal of 2 bases from V and 10 bases from J, the junction contained 11 bases not matched to a gene. Here the CDR3 DNA reads TGTGCCAGCAGCTTAAGACTAGCCATAAGCAGCGAGCAGTTCTTC. It translates to CASSLRLAISSEQFF.

This chain joins TRBV28 and TRBJ1-6, with D uncertain. The CDR3 covers 14 residues. Trimming pared 2 bases from V and 7 bases from J, leaving 9 bases between. Germline V gene sequence: CDR1 MDHEN, CDR2 SYDVKM. The CDR3 loop reads CASSLGVPNSPLHF. CDR3 in DNA: TGTGCCAGCAGTTTAGGGGTTCCAAATTCACCCCTCCACTTT.

This chain connects TRBV7-6 to TRBJ2-1; 7 bases are shared with TRBD1. The CDR3 totals 13 residues. Germline V gene lookup returns CDR1 SGHVS and CDR2 FNYEAQ. Germline trimming cut 5 bases from V and 4 bases from J; bases unmatched to any gene: 2. CDR3: CASSGGQYNEQFF. CDR3 nucleotide sequence: TGTGCCAGCAGCGGGGGACAGTACAATGAGCAGTTCTTC.

This clone was counted once. The chain uses TRBV29-1 and TRBJ2-2; D remains ambiguous. The CDR3 covers 13 residues. The germline gives CDR1 SQVTM, CDR2 ANQGSEA. Trimming took off 7 bases at V and 4 bases at J, with 13 bases between the two ends. CDR3 bases: TGCAGCGCCACCAACACGCGCACCGGGGAGCTGTTTTTT. Its protein product is CSATNTRTGELFF.

The chain has TRBV5-4 and TRBJ2-7; D perhaps matches TRBD2 (5 bases). The ends were cut back, 2 bases at V and 1 base at J, with 10 bases in the middle. Germline assignment: CDR1 SGHNT and CDR2 YYREEE (reference sequence). The CDR3 is 14 amino acids. This chain's CDR3 is CASSFEQRSYEQYF. CDR3 DNA sequence: TGTGCCAGCAGCTTCGAACAGCGGTCCTACGAGCAGTACTTC.

CDR3 in DNA: TGTGCCAGCAGCAACGAGATCTCCTACGAGCAGTACTTC. Translated, it gives CASSNEISYEQYF. The V call is TRBV6-1, the J call TRBJ2-7; D gene unclear. Germline V lookup: CDR1 MNHNS, CDR2 SASEGT. CDR3 length equals 13 residues. Trimming pared 6 bases from V and 0 bases from J, leaving 9 bases between.

The chain combines TRBV20-1 with TRBJ2-7; D is uncertain. The germline V gene encodes CDR1 DFQATT and CDR2 SNEGSKA (reference sequence). The CDR3 has 10 residues. Trimming removed 6 bases at V and 5 bases at J, with 8 bases between. CDR3 sequence reads: CSALAHEQYF. DNA of the CDR3: TGCAGTGCCCTCGCCCACGAGCAGTACTTC.

The V call is TRBV29-1, the J call TRBJ1-2, with 8 bases identical to TRBD1. The CDR3 runs 11 residues. V lost 4 bases, J lost 8 bases, and 3 bases stayed unmatched. The germline CDR1 and CDR2 sequences are SQVTM and ANQGSEA. The DNA of the CDR3 is TGCAGCGTTGGGACAGGGAGGGGCTACACCTTC. Residues: CSVGTGRGYTF.

With respect to this clone: Other nucleotide sequences in the sample specify the same CDR3. The chain has TRBV30 and TRBJ1-6; a possible D gene is TRBD1 (5 bases). CDR1 is GTSNPN and CDR2 is SVGIG in the germline V gene (reference sequence). The CDR3 contains 14 residues. The V end was cut by 0 bases, the J end by 6 bases, with 9 bases between. The CDR3 DNA reads TGTGCCTGGAGTGTTTCCAGGGCTAATTCACCCCTCCACTTT. Translating it yields CAWSVSRANSPLHF. The whole variable domain, remainder taken from reference TRBV30 and TRBJ1-6, is SQTIHQWPATLVQPVGSPLSLECTVEGTSNPNLYWYRQAAGRGLQLLFYSVGIGQISSEVPQNLSASRPQDRQFILSSKKLLLSDSGFYLCAWSVSRANSPLHFGNGTRLTVT.

V usage is TRBV5-1 and J usage is TRBJ2-7; 10 bases line up with TRBD2. Germline V gene data show CDR1 as SGHRS and CDR2 as YFSETQ. CDR3 length: 15 amino acids. Losses at the gene ends were 4 bases for V and 4 bases for J; bases not matched to a gene: 8. DNA for the CDR3: TGCGCCAGCAGCCGGACTAGCGGCCCGTTATACGAGCAGTACTTC. Protein: CASSRTSGPLYEQYF. The entire variable domain, with the rest obtained from reference TRBV5-1 and TRBJ2-7, is as follows: KAGVTQTPRYLIKTRGQQVTLSCSPISGHRSVSWYQQTPGQGLQFLFEYFSETQRNKGNFPGRFSGRQFSNSRSEMNVSTLELGDSALYLCASSRTSGPLYEQYFGPGTRLTVT.

V usage is TRBV19 and J usage is TRBJ1-2; 7 positions agree with TRBD1. Per germline, CDR1 LNHDA and CDR2 SQIVND (reference sequence). With 4 bases clipped from V and 2 bases from J, the junction kept 4 bases outside the gene matches. The CDR3 is 14 residues long. The CDR3 DNA follows: TGTGCCAGTAGTACTTCGGGACAGAACTATGGCTACACCTTC. Its protein product is CASSTSGQNYGYTF.

The chain employs TRBV5-6 and TRBJ2-3; the match to TRBD2 covers 7 bases. CDR1 and CDR2 (germline): SGHDT, YYEEEE. Trimming removed 4 bases from V and 2 bases from J; junction bases left unmatched: 13. The CDR3 contains 17 residues. Here the CDR3 reads CASSQPGREGSTDTQYF. CDR3 nucleotides: TGTGCCAGCAGCCAACCGGGGAGGGAGGGCTCCACAGATACGCAGTATTTT. The full variable domain, in which reference TRBV5-6 and TRBJ2-3 provide the parts outside the CDR3, is DAGVTQSPTHLIKTRGQQVTLRCSPKSGHDTVSWYQQALGQGPQFIFQYYEEEERQRGNFPDRFSGHQFPNYSSELNVNALLLGDSALYLCASSQPGREGSTDTQYFGPGTRLTVL.

The rearrangement links TRBV7-9 to TRBJ2-5; no definite D call. CDR3 length: 14 residues. CDR1 is SEHNR, CDR2 FQNEAQ, per germline (reference sequence). The V gene lost 0 bases and the J gene lost 5 bases, with 10 bases spanning the gap. As DNA, the CDR3 is TGTGCCAGCAGCTTAGCCTCCGGAATGGAGACCCAGTACTTC. This sequence encodes CASSLASGMETQYF.

The J gene is TRBJ2-2, the V gene TRBV6-5; D may be TRBD2 (5 bases). Germline values: CDR1 MNHEY, CDR2 SVGAGI. Trimming removed 7 bases from V and 2 bases from J, with 14 bases in between. The CDR3 covers 15 residues. The CDR3 loop is CASKLGITNTGELFF. The CDR3, as DNA: TGTGCCAGCAAACTAGGGATAACCAACACCGGGGAGCTGTTTTTT.